Below, 29 T cell receptor beta chains from the same sample are listed, as sequenced in a study of T cells in Graves' hyperthyroidism and ophthalmopathy. Researchers took RNA transcripts and amplified the TCR beta CDR3 regions from them. HTBI primers were employed in a first-round RT-PCR of the TCR CDR3. TCRdb reanalysed the multiplex PCR reads using MiXCR and keeps one entry per CDR3 protein. The sample lists approximately 520,000 distinct CDR3 sequences; less than 25% were seen once. Sequencing was done on a sample of blood. These receptors were obtained from a man younger than 35 with Graves' hyperthyroidism.

V and J are TRBV30 and TRBJ1-6; TRBD1 is a possible D gene (5 bases). Per the germline V gene, CDR1 is GTSNPN and CDR2 is SVGIG (reference sequence). The CDR3 totals 12 residues. Trimming removed 2 bases at V and 13 bases at J, with 12 bases between. As DNA, the CDR3 is TGTGCCTGGAGTAGGGCAGGGCTGCCCCTCCACTTT. Protein product: CAWSRAGLPLHF.

Ten or more counts support this clonotype. This rearrangement joins TRBV6-5 to TRBJ2-2, with TRBD1 matching over 7 bases. Germline-derived CDR1 and CDR2 are MNHEY and SVGAGI. The CDR3 consists of 17 residues. After removal of 0 bases from V and 4 bases from J, the junction contained 8 bases not matched to a gene. CDR3 bases: TGTGCCAGCAGTTACTCTTGGGCAGGGGGTGGCACCGGGGAGCTGTTTTTT. Translated, it gives CASSYSWAGGGTGELFF.

The table lists this clonotype with many counts. The J gene is TRBJ2-7, the V gene TRBV7-6, with 7 bases identical to TRBD2. V lost 4 bases, J lost 2 bases, and 5 bases stayed unmatched. The CDR3 extends over 14 amino acids. The germline V gene has CDR1 SGHVS and CDR2 FNYEAQ. CDR3 nucleotide sequence: TGTGCCAGCAGCTGGAGCGGGGAGCCCTACGAGCAGTACTTC. This encodes CASSWSGEPYEQYF.

The chain carries TRBV12-3 or TRBV12-4 and TRBJ1-2, with TRBD1 as a possible D gene (5 bases). The V end lost 6 bases, the J end lost 7 bases, and 18 bases lay between the germline ends. The CDR3 runs 14 residues. The CDR3 nucleotides read TGTGCCAGCAGCTCCGGGGGGTTTGCGGCTGGCTACACCTTC. Translating gives CASSSGGFAAGYTF.

The chain carries TRBV5-1 and TRBJ2-2; 15 bases agree with TRBD2. Germline values: CDR1 SGHRS, CDR2 YFSETQ. The V segment lost 3 bases and the J segment 2 bases; nucleotides outside the gene matches: 5. The CDR3 length is 18 residues. This CDR3 is CASSSGLAGGQNTGELFF. In DNA, the CDR3 is TGCGCCAGCAGCTCCGGACTAGCGGGGGGGCAAAACACCGGGGAGCTGTTTTTT.

The table lists this clonotype with a few counts. As DNA, the CDR3 is TGTGCCAGCAGTGACTTACAGGGCTCTGGGGCCAACGTCCTGACTTTC. This codes for CASSDLQGSGANVLTF. The V call is TRBV2, the J call TRBJ2-6, with D perhaps matching TRBD1 (6 bases). The CDR3 extends over 16 amino acids. V was pared by 3 bases and J by 0 bases, with 9 bases between. Per germline, CDR1 SNHLY and CDR2 FYNNEI.

This rearrangement joins TRBV12-3 or TRBV12-4 to TRBJ2-5; 7 nucleotides align to TRBD1. The V segment lost 6 bases and the J segment 4 bases; nucleotides outside the gene matches: 8. This CDR3 spans 14 amino acids. The CDR3 sequence: CASSTTGKGETQYF. In nucleotides, the CDR3 is TGTGCCAGCAGCACGACAGGGAAGGGAGAGACCCAGTACTTC.

This clonotype was detected a few times. The chain joins TRBV6-5 to TRBJ2-7; D may be TRBD2 (5 bases). In germline, CDR1 is MNHEY, CDR2 SVGAGI. The CDR3 runs to 14 residues. V was clipped by 4 bases and J by 6 bases, with 16 bases between them. The CDR3 bases are TGTGCCAGCAGTTCTACCGGGAACGCTCCCGAGCAGTACTTC. Translated: CASSSTGNAPEQYF.

This clonotype was seen at least ten times. A much more abundant neighbour one base away suggests this may be a read error. This chain joins TRBV18 and TRBJ2-5, with TRBD1 matching over 7 bases. The CDR3 is 14 amino acids. With 3 bases clipped from V and 1 base from J, the junction kept 2 bases outside the gene matches. Germline CDR1 KGHSH, CDR2 LQKENI. CDR3 in DNA: TGTGCCAGCTCACCGACAGGGAGCCAAGAGACCCAGTACTTC. Its protein is CASSPTGSQETQYF.

The chain has TRBV12-3 or TRBV12-4 and TRBJ2-7; 11 nucleotides agree with TRBD1. V lost 5 bases to trimming and J lost 5 bases; unmatched junction nucleotides: 11. CDR3 length: 16 residues. CDR3 DNA sequence: TGTGCCAGCAGTCCTCGGACAGGGGGCATAATCCACGAGCAGTACTTC. Amino acid sequence: CASSPRTGGIIHEQYF.

There are many counts of this clonotype. The rearrangement uses TRBV10-3 and TRBJ2-5, with D maybe TRBD2 (6 bases). CDR1 and CDR2 from the germline V gene are ENHRY and SYGVKD. V lost 5 bases and J 0 bases, leaving 13 bases between the germline ends. This CDR3 has 15 residues. The CDR3 reads CAISPLGLDQETQYF. As DNA, the CDR3 is TGTGCCATCAGTCCCCTGGGACTGGACCAAGAGACCCAGTACTTC.

The V and J genes are TRBV19 and TRBJ2-2; tentatively, D is TRBD2 (5 bases). The ends were cut back, 6 bases at V and 4 bases at J, with 18 bases in the middle. The V gene's germline CDR1 is LNHDA and CDR2 SQIVND (reference sequence). The CDR3 is 16 residues long. CDR3 region: CASRAGGGMSTGELFF. The CDR3 DNA reads as TGTGCCAGTAGGGCCGGCGGAGGCATGAGCACCGGGGAGCTGTTTTTT. Full variable domain (outside the CDR3, taken from reference TRBV19 and TRBJ2-2): DGGITQSPKYLFRKEGQNVTLSCEQNLNHDAMYWYRQDPGQGLRLIYYSQIVNDFQKGDIAEGYSVSREKKESFPLTVTSAQKNPTAFYLCASRAGGGMSTGELFFGEGSRLTVL.

This clonotype was recorded many times. This sequence joins TRBV19 and TRBJ1-5, with D possibly being TRBD1 (6 bases). The ends were cut back, 4 bases at V and 1 base at J, with 11 bases in the middle. The CDR3 loop spans 15 amino acids. The germline V gene encodes CDR1 LNHDA and CDR2 SQIVND (reference sequence). The CDR3 nucleotides are TGTGCCAGTAGTAGGACAGCCGCGAGCAATCAGCCCCAGCATTTT. Translation: CASSRTAASNQPQHF.

The sample holds many counts of this clonotype. V is TRBV11-2 and J is TRBJ1-5; no reliable D call. The CDR3 is 15 residues long. Trimming took 0 bases from V and 4 from J, leaving 10 bases between them. The V gene's germline CDR1 is SGHAT and CDR2 FQNNGV. The CDR3 DNA reads as TGTGCCAGCAGCTTAGATCAAGGGCCTAATCAGCCCCAGCATTTT. This sequence encodes CASSLDQGPNQPQHF.

This clonotype was counted only a few times. V is TRBV27 and J is TRBJ1-5, with D perhaps TRBD1 (5 bases). Per germline, CDR1 MNHEY and CDR2 SMNVEV (reference sequence). Trimming left V 4 bases short and J 2 bases short, with 15 bases between. The CDR3 spans 16 residues. The CDR3 DNA sequence: TGTGCCAGCAGTTCCCTTGGGGGTACCGGCAATCAGCCCCAGCATTTT. The encoded protein is CASSSLGGTGNQPQHF.

This clonotype was observed at least ten times. The V call is TRBV11-3, the J call TRBJ2-7; D is ambiguous. There are 13 residues in the CDR3. Trimming took 3 bases from V and 2 from J, leaving 8 bases between them. Per the germline V gene, CDR1 is SGHNT and CDR2 is YENEEA. The CDR3 DNA reads TGTGCCAGCAGCTTCGATCCCACCTACGAGCAGTACTTC. Amino acids: CASSFDPTYEQYF.

The table lists this clonotype with many counts. The chain links TRBV6-1 to TRBJ2-7; the D is unclear. Trimming left V 8 bases short and J 2 bases short, with 13 bases between. The CDR3 extends over 13 amino acids. Germline V gene sequence: CDR1 MNHNS, CDR2 SASEGT. The CDR3 is CASSKGATYEQYF. CDR3 DNA sequence: TGTGCCAGCTCTAAAGGCGCAACCTACGAGCAGTACTTC.

This clonotype was detected many times. This chain joins TRBV6-5 and TRBJ2-6; D may be TRBD1 (6 bases). In germline, CDR1 is MNHEY, CDR2 SVGAGI. The CDR3 extends over 16 amino acids. Trimming shortened V by 2 bases and J by 3 bases, and 11 bases separated the two germline ends. As DNA, the CDR3 is TGTGCCAGCAGTTACGCCAACAGGGTTGGGGCCAACGTCCTGACTTTC. Translating gives CASSYANRVGANVLTF.

This clonotype was observed a handful of times. The chain joins TRBV6-1 to TRBJ2-5; perhaps TRBD1 as D (5 bases). The germline gives CDR1 MNHNS, CDR2 SASEGT. CDR3 length: 16 residues. V lost 7 bases to trimming and J lost 1 base, with 19 bases between them. The CDR3 loop is CASTIPLRTTQETQYF. CDR3 sequence (DNA): TGTGCCAGCACCATTCCCTTACGGACAACCCAAGAGACCCAGTACTTC.

This clonotype was counted many times. V is TRBV10-3 and J is TRBJ1-3, with D possibly being TRBD1 (6 bases). The CDR3 length is 14 residues. Trimming shortened V by 2 bases and J by 3 bases, and 8 bases separated the two germline ends. CDR1 and CDR2 from the germline V gene are ENHRY and SYGVKD. This chain's CDR3 is CAISEGDIGNTIYF. The CDR3 coding sequence is TGTGCCATCAGTGAGGGGGACATTGGAAACACCATATATTTT.

This clonotype was seen many times. The chain couples TRBV19 to TRBJ1-5, with no clear D. Germline CDR1 LNHDA, CDR2 SQIVND (reference sequence). The length of the CDR3 is 15 residues. V shed 1 base and J shed 0 bases, with 7 bases lying between them. This CDR3 reads CASSIGRYSNQPQHF. Written as DNA, the CDR3 is TGTGCCAGTAGTATAGGACGGTATAGCAATCAGCCCCAGCATTTT.

This clonotype was counted at least ten times. The rearrangement links TRBV28 to TRBJ1-5; D gene unclear. CDR1 is MDHEN and CDR2 is SYDVKM in the germline V gene. Trimming shortened V by 3 bases and J by 6 bases, and 12 bases separated the two germline ends. The CDR3 has 14 residues. CDR3 in amino acids: CASSFFRSSQPQHF. The DNA of the CDR3 is TGTGCCAGCAGTTTTTTCCGATCGAGTCAGCCCCAGCATTTT.

Ten or more counts support this clonotype. The J gene is TRBJ1-2, the V gene TRBV28, with D uncertain. There are 12 residues in the CDR3. Germline V CDR1 and CDR2: MDHEN, SYDVKM. Trimming pared 3 bases from V and 5 bases from J, leaving 7 bases between. CDR3 in amino acids: CASSLERYGYTF. CDR3 nucleotide sequence: TGTGCCAGCAGTTTGGAGCGTTATGGCTACACCTTC.

This chain connects TRBV28 to TRBJ2-7; 8 bases fit TRBD2. V lost 3 bases and J lost 7; bases outside the gene matches: 8. The CDR3 runs to 14 residues. CDR1 is MDHEN and CDR2 is SYDVKM in the germline V gene. CDR3 amino acids: CASSFPGGAGEQYF. The CDR3 nucleotides are TGTGCCAGCAGTTTTCCCGGGGGGGCAGGAGAGCAGTACTTC.

This clonotype showed up just a few times. The genes are TRBV2 and TRBJ2-7; D might be TRBD1 (7 bases). CDR1 is SNHLY and CDR2 is FYNNEI in the germline V gene. V lost 4 bases and J lost 3, with 22 bases in between. The CDR3 consists of 17 residues. In DNA, the CDR3 is TGTGCCAGCAGTGCGGGGGTTCGGACAGGAGTCGACTACGAGCAGTACTTC. Its protein is CASSAGVRTGVDYEQYF.

The chain combines TRBV4-1 with TRBJ2-5, with D uncertain. V lost 0 bases and J 0 bases, leaving 8 bases between the germline ends. The CDR3 runs to 15 residues. CDR1 and CDR2 from the germline V gene are MGHRA and YSYEKL. CDR3 DNA sequence: TGCGCCAGCAGCCAAGATCGGCAGTACCAAGAGACCCAGTACTTC. It yields the protein CASSQDRQYQETQYF.

Ten or more counts support this clonotype. This chain uses TRBV15 with TRBJ2-4; no firm D call. Germline V gene data show CDR1 as LNHNV and CDR2 as YYDKDF (reference sequence). The V and J ends lost 4 bases and 1 base respectively, with 17 bases between them. The CDR3 sequence is 17 residues long. CDR3 loop: CATSMPTRSRAKNIQYF. CDR3 nucleotides: TGTGCCACCAGCATGCCTACACGGAGCAGGGCCAAAAACATTCAGTACTTC.

The genes are TRBV20-1 and TRBJ2-7; TRBD1 is a possible D gene (7 bases). Germline CDR1 DFQATT, CDR2 SNEGSKA (reference sequence). V was cut by 2 bases and J by 8 bases, with 13 bases left in between. This CDR3 comprises 12 residues. CDR3 residues: CSARSGDRQQYF. For the CDR3, the DNA is TGCAGTGCTAGATCGGGGGACAGACAGCAGTACTTC.

This clonotype was detected many times. The chain carries TRBV12-3 or TRBV12-4 and TRBJ1-2; D unresolved. Trimming took 4 bases from V and 8 from J, leaving 14 bases between them. The CDR3 is 13 amino acids. CDR3 bases: TGTGCCAGCAGTTCCCTCCGTCAAGCAGGCTACACCTTC. It translates to CASSSLRQAGYTF.